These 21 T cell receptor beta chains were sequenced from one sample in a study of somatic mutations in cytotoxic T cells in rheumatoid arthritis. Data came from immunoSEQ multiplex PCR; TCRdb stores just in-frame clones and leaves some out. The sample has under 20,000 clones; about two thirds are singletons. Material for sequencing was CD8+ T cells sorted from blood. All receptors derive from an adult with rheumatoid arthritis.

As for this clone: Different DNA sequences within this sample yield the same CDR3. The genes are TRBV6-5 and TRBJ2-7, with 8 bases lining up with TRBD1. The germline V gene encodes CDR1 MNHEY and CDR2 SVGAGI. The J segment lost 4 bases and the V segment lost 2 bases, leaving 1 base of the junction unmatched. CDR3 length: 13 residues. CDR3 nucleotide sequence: TGTGCCAGCAGTTACGGGACAGGATACGAGCAGTACTTC. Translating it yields CASSYGTGYEQYF.

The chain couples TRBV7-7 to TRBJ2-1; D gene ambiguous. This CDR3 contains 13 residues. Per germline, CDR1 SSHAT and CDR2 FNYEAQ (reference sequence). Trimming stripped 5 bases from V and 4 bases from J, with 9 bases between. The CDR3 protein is CASSPDLYNEQFF. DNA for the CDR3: TGTGCCAGCAGCCCGGACCTATACAATGAGCAGTTCTTC.

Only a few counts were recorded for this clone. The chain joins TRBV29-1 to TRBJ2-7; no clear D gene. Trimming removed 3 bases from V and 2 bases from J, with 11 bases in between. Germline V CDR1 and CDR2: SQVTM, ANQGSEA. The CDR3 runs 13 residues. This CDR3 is CSVDHGVTYEQYF. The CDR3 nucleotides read TGCAGCGTTGATCATGGGGTGACCTACGAGCAGTACTTC.

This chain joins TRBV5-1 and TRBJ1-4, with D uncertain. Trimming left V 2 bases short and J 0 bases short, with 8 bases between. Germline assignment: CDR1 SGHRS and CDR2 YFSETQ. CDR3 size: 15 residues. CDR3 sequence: CASSFYTATNEKLFF. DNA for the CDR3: TGCGCCAGCAGCTTTTACACGGCAACTAATGAAAAACTGTTTTTT.

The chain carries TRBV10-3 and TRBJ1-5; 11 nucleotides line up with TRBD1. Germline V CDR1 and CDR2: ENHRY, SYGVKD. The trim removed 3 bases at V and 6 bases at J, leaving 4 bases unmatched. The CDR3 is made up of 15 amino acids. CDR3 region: CAISDGQGARQPQHF. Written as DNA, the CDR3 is TGTGCCATCAGTGATGGACAGGGGGCGCGTCAGCCCCAGCATTTT.

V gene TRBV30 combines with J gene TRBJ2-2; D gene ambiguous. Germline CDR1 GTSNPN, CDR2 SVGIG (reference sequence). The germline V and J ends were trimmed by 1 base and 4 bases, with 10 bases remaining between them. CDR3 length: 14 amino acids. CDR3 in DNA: TGTGCCTGGAGTGATGTTGGGTCCACCGGGGAGCTGTTTTTT. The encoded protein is CAWSDVGSTGELFF. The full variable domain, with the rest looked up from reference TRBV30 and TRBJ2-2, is SQTIHQWPATLVQPVGSPLSLECTVEGTSNPNLYWYRQAAGRGLQLLFYSVGIGQISSEVPQNLSASRPQDRQFILSSKKLLLSDSGFYLCAWSDVGSTGELFFGEGSRLTVL.

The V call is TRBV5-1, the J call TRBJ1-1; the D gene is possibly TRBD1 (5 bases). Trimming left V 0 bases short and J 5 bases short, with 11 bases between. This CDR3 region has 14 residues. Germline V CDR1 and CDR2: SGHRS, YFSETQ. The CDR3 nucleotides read TGCGCCAGCAGCTTGGGCGCAGGGTGGACTGAAGCTTTCTTT. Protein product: CASSLGAGWTEAFF.

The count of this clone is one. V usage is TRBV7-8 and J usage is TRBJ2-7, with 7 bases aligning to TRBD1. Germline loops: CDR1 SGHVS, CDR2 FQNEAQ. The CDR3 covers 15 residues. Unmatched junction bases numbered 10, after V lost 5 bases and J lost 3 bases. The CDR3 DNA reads TGTGCCAGCAGCACCGGGACAGCACAAGGCTACGAGCAGTACTTC. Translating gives CASSTGTAQGYEQYF.

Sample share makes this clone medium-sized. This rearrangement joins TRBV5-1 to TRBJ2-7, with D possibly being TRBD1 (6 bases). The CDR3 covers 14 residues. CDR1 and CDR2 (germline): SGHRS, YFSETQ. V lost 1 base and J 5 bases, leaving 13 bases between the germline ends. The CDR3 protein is CASSLWQGSHEQYF. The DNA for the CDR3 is TGCGCCAGCAGCTTGTGGCAGGGGAGCCACGAGCAGTACTTC.

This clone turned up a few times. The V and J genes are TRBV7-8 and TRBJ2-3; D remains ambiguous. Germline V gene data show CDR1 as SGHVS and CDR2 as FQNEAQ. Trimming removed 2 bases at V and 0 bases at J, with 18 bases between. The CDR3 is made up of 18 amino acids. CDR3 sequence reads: CASSLSVLSAPSTDTQYF. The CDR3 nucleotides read TGTGCCAGCAGCTTATCAGTTCTGAGCGCTCCTAGCACAGATACGCAGTATTTT.

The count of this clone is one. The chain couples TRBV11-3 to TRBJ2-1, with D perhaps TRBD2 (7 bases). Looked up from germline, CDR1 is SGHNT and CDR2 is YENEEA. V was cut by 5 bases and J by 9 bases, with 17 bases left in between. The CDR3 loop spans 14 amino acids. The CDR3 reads CASSPLGGGAEQFF. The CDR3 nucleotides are TGTGCCAGCAGCCCGTTGGGGGGGGGCGCTGAGCAGTTCTTC. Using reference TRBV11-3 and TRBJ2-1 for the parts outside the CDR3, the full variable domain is EAGVVQSPRYKIIEKKQPVAFWCNPISGHNTLYWYLQNLGQGPELLIRYENEEAVDDSQLPKDRFSAERLKGVDSTLKIQPAELGDSAVYLCASSPLGGGAEQFFGPGTRLTVL.

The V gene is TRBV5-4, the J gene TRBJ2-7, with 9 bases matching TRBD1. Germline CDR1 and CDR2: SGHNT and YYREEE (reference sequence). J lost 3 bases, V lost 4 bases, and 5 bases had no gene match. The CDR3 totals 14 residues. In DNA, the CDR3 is TGTGCCAGCAGCCCTTTGACAGGGGGCTACGAGCAGTACTTC. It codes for CASSPLTGGYEQYF.

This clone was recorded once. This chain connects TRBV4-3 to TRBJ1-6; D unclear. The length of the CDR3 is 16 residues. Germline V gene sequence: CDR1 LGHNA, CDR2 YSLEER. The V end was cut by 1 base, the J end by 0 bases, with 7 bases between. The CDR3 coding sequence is TGCGCCAGCAGCCAAGGGACGAGCTCCTATAATTCACCCCTCCACTTT. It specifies CASSQGTSSYNSPLHF.

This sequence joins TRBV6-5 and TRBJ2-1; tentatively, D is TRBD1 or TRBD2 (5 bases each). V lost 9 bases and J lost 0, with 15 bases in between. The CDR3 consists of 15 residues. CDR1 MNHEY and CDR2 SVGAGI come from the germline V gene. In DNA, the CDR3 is TGTGCCAGTACCCGGGACGCCAGCTCCTACAATGAGCAGTTCTTC. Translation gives CASTRDASSYNEQFF.

The CDR3 spells CSVEDGHTYEQYF. The CDR3 DNA follows: TGCAGCGTTGAAGATGGCCACACCTACGAGCAGTACTTC. The chain combines TRBV29-1 with TRBJ2-7; D is ambiguous. Trimming took 0 bases from V and 2 from J, leaving 8 bases between them. Germline V gives CDR1 SQVTM, CDR2 ANQGSEA. This CDR3 comprises 13 residues.

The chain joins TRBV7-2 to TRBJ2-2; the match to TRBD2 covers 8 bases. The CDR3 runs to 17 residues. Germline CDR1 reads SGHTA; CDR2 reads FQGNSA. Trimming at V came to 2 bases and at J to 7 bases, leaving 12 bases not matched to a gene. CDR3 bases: TGTGCCAGCAGCTTAATCTTGGCGGGGGGACATGGCGGGGAGCTGTTTTTT. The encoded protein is CASSLILAGGHGGELFF.

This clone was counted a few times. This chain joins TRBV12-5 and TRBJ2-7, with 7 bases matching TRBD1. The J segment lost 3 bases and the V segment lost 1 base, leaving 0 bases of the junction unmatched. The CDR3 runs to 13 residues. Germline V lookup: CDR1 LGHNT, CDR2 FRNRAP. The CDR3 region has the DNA TGTGCTAGTGGTTTGGGGACAGGCTACGAGCAGTACTTC. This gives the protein CASGLGTGYEQYF.

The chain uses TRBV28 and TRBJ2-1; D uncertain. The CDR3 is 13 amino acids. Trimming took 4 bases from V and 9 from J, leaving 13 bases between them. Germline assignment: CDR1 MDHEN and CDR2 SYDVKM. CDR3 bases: TGTGCCAGCAGTTCCTCCCCACCACTTGAGCAGTTCTTC. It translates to CASSSSPPLEQFF.

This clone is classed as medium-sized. The CDR3 DNA sequence: TGCGCCAGCAGCCAAGGATACAGGGGGAACTACGAGCAGTACTTC. Protein: CASSQGYRGNYEQYF. The chain is built from TRBV4-1 and TRBJ2-7; TRBD1 agrees at 8 bases. The V gene end was trimmed by 1 base and the J gene end by 3 bases; junction bases not matched to a gene: 5. Germline V gene data show CDR1 as MGHRA and CDR2 as YSYEKL. This CDR3 contains 15 residues.

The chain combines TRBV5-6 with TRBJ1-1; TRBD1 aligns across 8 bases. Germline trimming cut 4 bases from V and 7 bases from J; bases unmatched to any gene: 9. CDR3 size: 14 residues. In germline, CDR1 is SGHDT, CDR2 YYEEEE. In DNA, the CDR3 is TGTGCCAGCAGCCCAGGGACAGGCTGGTATGAAGCTTTCTTT. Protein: CASSPGTGWYEAFF.

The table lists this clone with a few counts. In DNA, the CDR3 is TGCAGCGTTGTCGCTAGCGGTACCTACGAGCAGTACTTC. Translated, it gives CSVVASGTYEQYF. The rearrangement links TRBV29-1 to TRBJ2-7; TRBD2 matches 7 bases. Germline CDR1 is SQVTM and CDR2 is ANQGSEA. The V and J ends lost 4 bases and 2 bases, in that order; junction bases with no gene match: 5. The CDR3 covers 13 residues.